The source of this TCR beta chain is a study of shared clonotypes between healthy human individuals. Turning to the study itself: Donor ages ranged 18 to 49 years: a couple of women, a few men. Study-wide results and caveats: Non-shared clonotypes displayed generation probabilities falling below those of clonotypes present in all four donors. In this cohort, only blood was sampled, and tissue repertoires likely differ.

TCRdb's table, derived via immunoSEQ multiplex PCR, lists solely in-frame clones and lacks some. The table has roughly 2.1 million clones, under 95% seen once. CD45RO-negative CD8 cells positively selected for CCR7 made up the naive population, which excluded terminally differentiated effector memory CD45RA+ cells. Among the donors, all were Caucasian adults who lived in Nashville, Tennessee. A word on this clone: The antigen is unknown.

The V gene end was trimmed by 3 bases and the J gene end by 1 base; junction bases not matched to a gene: 7. The CDR3 has 16 amino acids. Germline loops: CDR1 KGHSH, CDR2 LQKENI. The chain has TRBV18 and TRBJ2-7; 9 nucleotides agree with TRBD1. The clonotype was recovered from a man aged 18 to 29 in good health. Some clones in this sample may be carry-over from other donors' samples. Sequenced input: naive CD8+ T cells from PBMCs. CDR3 loop: CASSPPVGQGSYEQYF. The CDR3, as DNA: TGTGCCAGCTCACCTCCCGTAGGACAGGGGTCCTACGAGCAGTACTTC.